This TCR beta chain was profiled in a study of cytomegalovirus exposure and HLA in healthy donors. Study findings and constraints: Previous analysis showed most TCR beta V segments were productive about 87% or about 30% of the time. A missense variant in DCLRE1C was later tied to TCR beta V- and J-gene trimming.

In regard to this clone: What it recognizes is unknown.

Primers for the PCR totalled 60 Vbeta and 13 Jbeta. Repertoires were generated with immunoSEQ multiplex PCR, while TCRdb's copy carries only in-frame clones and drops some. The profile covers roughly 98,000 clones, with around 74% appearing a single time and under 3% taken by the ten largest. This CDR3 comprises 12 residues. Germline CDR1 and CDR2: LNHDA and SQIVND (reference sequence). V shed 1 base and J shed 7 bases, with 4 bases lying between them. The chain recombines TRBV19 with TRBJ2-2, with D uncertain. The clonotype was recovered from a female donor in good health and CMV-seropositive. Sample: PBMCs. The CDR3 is CASSIGSGELFF. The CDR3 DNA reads TGTGCCAGTAGTATAGGGAGCGGGGAGCTGTTTTTT.